This entry describes one TCR beta chain. No antigen is known for it. No qualities accompany the bases; no much larger clone lies one base away. These data are taken from a study of blood T cell repertoires in COVID-19 (dated by TCRdb to the early 2020s). Regarding the research as a whole: Samples covering the acute and convalescent phases of COVID-19 were provided by collaborators in the United States, Italy and Spain. Samples came from the ongoing ImmuneRACE study (first 160 participants) plus 1,254 subjects from 6 global collaborators. A de-identified subject ID, COVID-19 status, age in years and sex were almost always included in the sample metadata. The prospective study material was composed of cDNA or gDNA derived from T cells, B-cell-depleted T cells, or PBMCs. HLA class I and class II types, where available, came from metadata supplied by the sample provider rather than from assay-based typing. The dataset comprised deeply sampled blood TCRbeta repertoires from subjects exposed to, actively infected with, or recovered from COVID-19. The repertoires were released in a freely available public database intended as a resource for research on the immune response to SARS-CoV-2. Paper-wide results and their limitations: The amount of clinical and demographic metadata varied by source and participant and was provided uncurated.

From the germline V gene (reference sequence), CDR1 is LGHDT and CDR2 is YNNKEL. The CDR3, from cysteine to phenylalanine, totals 15 residues. The CDR3 DNA has 45 bases and is translated from base 1. V lost 3 bases and J lost 4 bases, and the count of bases not matched to a germline gene is 7. The immunoSEQ Assay, a bias-controlled multiplex PCR, was used to amplify TCRbeta CDR3 regions from genomic DNA. Turning to the authors' computational methods: The number of nucleated cells in each sample was estimated by amplification of reference gene primers within the assay. Sequence reads were collapsed and filtered to measure the absolute abundance of every unique TCRbeta CDR3 rearrangement. For each sample, productive Simpson clonality was calculated as the square root of Simpson's diversity index over productive rearrangements. Drawn from immuneACCESS, this table holds only the in-frame rearrangements with V and J called that TCRdb kept. Clones are partly lost; checked studies trace under half to an unresolved V gene and leave the rest unexplained. Clonal size and the V and J genes are those of that table, whereas D and trimming came from the DNA. Counted in this sample were a few hundred thousand clones; roughly 85% of them appeared once. The ten biggest clones cover approximately 19% of the sample.

Enrolling through a virtual design, the prospective study's participants ranged in age from about 18 to 89 years and lived across about two dozen United States geographic areas. In the prospective study, participants were assigned to cohorts based on the clinical history participants reported in a screening survey and a study questionnaire. For ImmuneRACE Cohort 3, a participant was defined as recovered based on two consecutive negative NP/OP PCR tests, clearance by a healthcare professional, or resolution of symptoms. In the prospective study, whole blood, serum and a nasopharyngeal or oropharyngeal swab were collected from each participant by mobile phlebotomists. Participants in the prospective study had the option to provide additional blood draws and questionnaires over an approximately 2-month period. Before DNA extraction, prospective study blood samples were shipped either frozen or at room temperature.

Sample: PBMCs or T cells enriched from blood (not recorded which). The receptor chain draws on TRBV3-1 (or the pseudogene TRBV3-2) and TRBJ1-2, with 8 junctional bases fitting TRBD1. The receptor's source is a man aged 35-49 years who had recovered from COVID-19. The DNA sequence is TGTGCCAGCAGCCAGCCGGGACAGGAATCCTATGGCTACACCTTC. Its protein reads: CASSQPGQESYGYTF.